The 10 T cell receptor beta chains listed next were all sequenced from one sample in a study of T-cell memory formation after mild COVID-19. Each CDR3 protein is one row after TCRdb ran MiXCR on the 5' RACE reads. The sample has more than 450,000 distinct CDR3 sequences, about a sixth seen once. The sequenced sample was PBMCs or a T cell subset sorted from them (not recorded which). All receptors come from an adult woman who had mild COVID-19 (a few samples of this study predate the infection). Cell type and time point are not known.

The chain is built from TRBV11-2 and TRBJ2-1, with 10 bases aligning to TRBD2. V lost 6 bases and J lost 9; bases outside the gene matches: 11. This CDR3 is built from 15 residues. Germline V CDR1 and CDR2: SGHAT, FQNNGV. The CDR3 loop is CASRIIAGGPGEQFF. The CDR3 bases are TGTGCCAGCAGAATAATAGCGGGGGGACCCGGTGAGCAGTTCTTC.

This clonotype was found a few times. The chain employs TRBV5-1 and TRBJ1-1; D gene unclear. The CDR3 contains 14 residues. The ends were cut back, 2 bases at V and 6 bases at J, with 14 bases in the middle. Germline CDR1 and CDR2: SGHRS and YFSETQ. Here the CDR3 DNA reads TGCGCCAGCAGCTTTTCACAGAGACCGGCTGAAGCTTTCTTT. Residues: CASSFSQRPAEAFF. Based on the CDR3 plus reference TRBV5-1 and TRBJ1-1, the full variable domain is KAGVTQTPRYLIKTRGQQVTLSCSPISGHRSVSWYQQTPGQGLQFLFEYFSETQRNKGNFPGRFSGRQFSNSRSEMNVSTLELGDSALYLCASSFSQRPAEAFFGQGTRLTVV.

V usage is TRBV20-1 and J usage is TRBJ2-3; D is ambiguous. In germline, CDR1 is DFQATT, CDR2 SNEGSKA (reference sequence). The V end was cut by 3 bases, the J end by 7 bases, with 14 bases between. This CDR3 spans 13 amino acids. The CDR3 DNA reads TGCAGTGCTAGTAGAGAGATACAAAATACGCAGTATTTT. Residues: CSASREIQNTQYF.

The gene calls are TRBV12-3 or TRBV12-4 and TRBJ1-6; D unresolved. The CDR3 sequence is 13 residues long. Trimming took off 5 bases at V and 8 bases at J, with 10 bases between the two ends. The CDR3 protein is CASSPARYSPLHF. In DNA form, the CDR3 reads TGTGCCAGCAGTCCAGCTCGGTATTCACCCCTCCACTTT.

This chain joins TRBV11-2 and TRBJ2-1, with D tentatively TRBD1 or TRBD2 (5 bases each). V was shortened by 5 bases and J by 2 bases, with 13 bases between the two germline ends. The CDR3 runs 15 residues. Germline V gene sequence: CDR1 SGHAT, CDR2 FQNNGV. The DNA for the CDR3 is TGTGCCAGCAGCCCGTGGGACGGAACCTACAATGAGCAGTTCTTC. Translation: CASSPWDGTYNEQFF.

This clonotype was seen a few times. CDR3 protein: CASSLAGTGYNEQFF. As DNA, the CDR3 is TGTGCCAGCAGTTTAGCCGGGACGGGATACAATGAGCAGTTCTTC. The chain uses TRBV12-3 or TRBV12-4 and TRBJ2-1; tentatively, D is TRBD1 or TRBD2 (5 bases each). CDR3 size: 15 residues. Trimming stripped 0 bases from V and 4 bases from J, with 10 bases between.

The chain recombines TRBV19 with TRBJ1-5; 8 bases are shared with TRBD1. This CDR3 comprises 15 residues. The germline V gene encodes CDR1 LNHDA and CDR2 SQIVND (reference sequence). The trim removed 4 bases at V and 4 bases at J, leaving 6 bases unmatched. The CDR3 protein is CASSNRDRRNQPQHF. The CDR3 bases are TGTGCCAGTAGTAACCGGGACAGGAGGAATCAGCCCCAGCATTTT.

V gene TRBV7-9 combines with J gene TRBJ2-2; tentative D call: TRBD2 (5 bases). Per the germline V gene, CDR1 is SEHNR and CDR2 is FQNEAQ (reference sequence). Trimming removed 1 base from V and 0 bases from J, with 9 bases in between. The CDR3 contains 16 residues. This CDR3 is CASSLGSGTNTGELFF. CDR3 nucleotides: TGTGCCAGCAGCTTAGGGAGCGGCACGAACACCGGGGAGCTGTTTTTT.

The CDR3 reads CSARLMGGVQNLYNEQFF. The DNA for the CDR3 is TGCAGTGCTCGGTTGATGGGAGGGGTACAGAATTTATACAATGAGCAGTTCTTC. The J gene is TRBJ2-1, the V gene TRBV20-1; 7 positions match TRBD2. CDR3 length: 18 amino acids. CDR1 and CDR2 from the germline V gene are DFQATT and SNEGSKA (reference sequence). The ends lost 5 bases at V and 4 bases at J; junction bases unmatched: 20.

The rearrangement links TRBV6-5 to TRBJ2-7, with 7 bases matching TRBD1. This CDR3 is 15 amino acids long. The germline V gene encodes CDR1 MNHEY and CDR2 SVGAGI. Unmatched junction bases numbered 7, after V lost 5 bases and J lost 0 bases. The CDR3 region is CASSRDSPSSYEQYF. The CDR3 bases are TGTGCCAGCAGTCGGGACAGCCCGAGCTCCTACGAGCAGTACTTC.